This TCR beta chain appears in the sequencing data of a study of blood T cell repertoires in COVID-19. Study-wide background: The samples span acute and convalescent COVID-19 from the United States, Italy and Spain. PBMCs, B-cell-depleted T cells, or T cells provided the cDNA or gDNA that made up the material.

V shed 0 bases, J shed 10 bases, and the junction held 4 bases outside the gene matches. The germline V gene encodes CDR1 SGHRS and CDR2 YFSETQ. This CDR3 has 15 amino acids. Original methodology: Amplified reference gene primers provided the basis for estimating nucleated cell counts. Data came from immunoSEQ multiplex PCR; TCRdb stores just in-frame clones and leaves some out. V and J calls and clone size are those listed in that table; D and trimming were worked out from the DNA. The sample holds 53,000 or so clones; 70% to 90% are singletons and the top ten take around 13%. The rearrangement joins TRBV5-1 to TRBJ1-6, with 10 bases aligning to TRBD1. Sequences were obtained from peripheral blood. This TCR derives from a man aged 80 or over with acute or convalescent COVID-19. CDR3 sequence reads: CASSLERTGGSPLHF. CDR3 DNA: TGCGCCAGCAGCTTGGAGAGGACAGGGGGATCACCCCTCCACTTT.